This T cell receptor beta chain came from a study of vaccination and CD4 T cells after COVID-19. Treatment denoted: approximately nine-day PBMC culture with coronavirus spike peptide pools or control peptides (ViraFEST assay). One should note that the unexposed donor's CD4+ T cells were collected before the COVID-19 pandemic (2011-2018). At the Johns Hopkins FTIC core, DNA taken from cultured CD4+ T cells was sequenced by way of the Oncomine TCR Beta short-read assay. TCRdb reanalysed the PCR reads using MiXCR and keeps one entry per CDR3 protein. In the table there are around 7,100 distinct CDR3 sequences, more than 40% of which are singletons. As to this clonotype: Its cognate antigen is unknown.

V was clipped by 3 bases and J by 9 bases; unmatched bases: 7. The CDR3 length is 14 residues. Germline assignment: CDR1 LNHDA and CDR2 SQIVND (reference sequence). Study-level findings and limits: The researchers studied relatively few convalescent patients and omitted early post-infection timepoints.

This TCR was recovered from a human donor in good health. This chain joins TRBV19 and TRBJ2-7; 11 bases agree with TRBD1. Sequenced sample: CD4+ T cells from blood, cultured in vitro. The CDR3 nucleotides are TGTGCCAGTAGTATGGGACAGGGGGACATCGGGCAGTACTTC. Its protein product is CASSMGQGDIGQYF.